This T cell receptor (beta chain) was sequenced during a study of blood T cells in healthy people across ages. The length of the CDR3 is 13 residues. Deletions cut 2 bases from V and 4 bases from J, with 8 bases between. Alongside a J-beta primer mix, a sample-barcoded 5' primer served in a second PCR lasting about 6 to 12 cycles. Every cDNA was tagged by a template-switch adaptor with 12 random nucleotides. MiXCR was run by TCRdb on the 5' RACE reads, yielding one entry per CDR3 protein. The sample comprises 550,000 to 650,000 distinct CDR3 sequences, about 28% of which are singletons, and less than 20% rests with the top ten.

Source material: blood. The source is a woman of 80 years or more in good health. The chain carries TRBV12-3 or TRBV12-4 and TRBJ1-2; no definite D call. In DNA form, the CDR3 reads TGTGCCAGCAGTTTAATGACTTCCTATGGCTACACCTTC. Protein product: CASSLMTSYGYTF.